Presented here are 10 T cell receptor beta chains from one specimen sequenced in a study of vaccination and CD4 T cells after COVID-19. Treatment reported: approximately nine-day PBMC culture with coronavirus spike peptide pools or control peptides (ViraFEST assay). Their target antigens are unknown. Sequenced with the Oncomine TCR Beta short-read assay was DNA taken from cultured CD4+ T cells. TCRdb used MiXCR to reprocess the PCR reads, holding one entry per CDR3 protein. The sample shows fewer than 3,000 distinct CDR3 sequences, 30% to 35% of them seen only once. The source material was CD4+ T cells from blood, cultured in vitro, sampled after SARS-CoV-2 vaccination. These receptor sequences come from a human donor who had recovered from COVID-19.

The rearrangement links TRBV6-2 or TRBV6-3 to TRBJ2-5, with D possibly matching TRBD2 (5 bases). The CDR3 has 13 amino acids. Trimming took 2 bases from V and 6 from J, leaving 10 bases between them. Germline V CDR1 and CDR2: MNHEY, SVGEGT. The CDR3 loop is CASSYGGRKTQYF. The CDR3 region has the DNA TGTGCCAGCAGTTACGGAGGTAGGAAGACCCAGTACTTC.

This CDR3 reads CASHTGERELFF. DNA of the CDR3: TGTGCCAGCCACACAGGGGAGCGGGAGCTGTTTTTT. The genes are TRBV28 and TRBJ2-2, with TRBD1 matching over 7 bases. This CDR3 is built from 12 residues. The V and J ends lost 8 bases and 9 bases, in that order; junction bases with no gene match: 6. Looked up from germline, CDR1 is MDHEN and CDR2 is SYDVKM.

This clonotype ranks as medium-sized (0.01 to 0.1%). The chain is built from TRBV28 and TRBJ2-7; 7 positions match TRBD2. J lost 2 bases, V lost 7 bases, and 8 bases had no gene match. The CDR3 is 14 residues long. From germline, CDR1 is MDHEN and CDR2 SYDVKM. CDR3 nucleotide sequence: TGTGCCAGCACAAGGAGCGGGGTAACCTACGAGCAGTACTTC. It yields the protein CASTRSGVTYEQYF.

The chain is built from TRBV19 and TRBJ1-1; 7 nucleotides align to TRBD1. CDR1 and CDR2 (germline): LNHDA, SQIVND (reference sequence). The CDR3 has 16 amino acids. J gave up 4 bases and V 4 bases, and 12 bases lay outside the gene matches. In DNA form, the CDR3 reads TGTGCCAGTAGTACAACAGGGGCCGGCACCAGCACTGAAGCTTTCTTT. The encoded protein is CASSTTGAGTSTEAFF.

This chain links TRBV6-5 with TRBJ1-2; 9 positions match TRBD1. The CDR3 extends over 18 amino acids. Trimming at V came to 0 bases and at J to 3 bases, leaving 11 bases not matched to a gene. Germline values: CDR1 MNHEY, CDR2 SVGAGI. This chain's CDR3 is CASSYSTDRGIGDYGYTF. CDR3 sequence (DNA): TGTGCCAGCAGTTACTCGACGGACAGGGGTATAGGAGACTATGGCTACACCTTC.

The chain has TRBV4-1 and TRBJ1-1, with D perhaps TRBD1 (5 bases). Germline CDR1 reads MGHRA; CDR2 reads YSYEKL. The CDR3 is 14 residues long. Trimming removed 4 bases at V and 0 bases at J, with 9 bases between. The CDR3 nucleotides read TGCGCCAGCAGCCCGGACACCTTGAACACTGAAGCTTTCTTT. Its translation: CASSPDTLNTEAFF.

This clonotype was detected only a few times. The CDR3 DNA reads as TGTGCCAGTAGTATAGCGGGGAACGAGCAGTACTTC. Amino acid sequence: CASSIAGNEQYF. The rearrangement joins TRBV19 to TRBJ2-7; D might be TRBD2 (5 bases). V was cut by 1 base and J by 5 bases, with 6 bases left in between. This CDR3 has 12 amino acids. Per germline, CDR1 LNHDA and CDR2 SQIVND (reference sequence). The full variable domain, its missing parts supplied by reference TRBV19 and TRBJ2-7, is DGGITQSPKYLFRKEGQNVTLSCEQNLNHDAMYWYRQDPGQGLRLIYYSQIVNDFQKGDIAEGYSVSREKKESFPLTVTSAQKNPTAFYLCASSIAGNEQYFGPGTRLTVT.

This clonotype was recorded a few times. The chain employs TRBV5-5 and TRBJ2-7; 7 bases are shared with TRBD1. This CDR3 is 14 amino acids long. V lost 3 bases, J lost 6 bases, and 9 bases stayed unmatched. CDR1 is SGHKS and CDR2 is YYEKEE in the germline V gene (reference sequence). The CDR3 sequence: CASSSTGVKGEQYF. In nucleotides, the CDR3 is TGTGCCAGCAGCTCTACAGGGGTCAAGGGCGAGCAGTACTTC. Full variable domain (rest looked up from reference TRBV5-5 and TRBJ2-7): DAGVTQSPTHLIKTRGQQVTLRCSPISGHKSVSWYQQVLGQGPQFIFQYYEKEERGRGNFPDRFSARQFPNYSSELNVNALLLGDSALYLCASSSTGVKGEQYFGPGTRLTVT.

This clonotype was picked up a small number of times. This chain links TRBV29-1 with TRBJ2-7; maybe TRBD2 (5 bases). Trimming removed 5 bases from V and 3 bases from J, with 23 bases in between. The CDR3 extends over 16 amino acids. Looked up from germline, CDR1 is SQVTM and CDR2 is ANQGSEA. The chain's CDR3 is CSVQMYILKGGYEQYF. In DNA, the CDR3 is TGCAGCGTTCAGATGTACATTCTGAAAGGAGGCTACGAGCAGTACTTC.

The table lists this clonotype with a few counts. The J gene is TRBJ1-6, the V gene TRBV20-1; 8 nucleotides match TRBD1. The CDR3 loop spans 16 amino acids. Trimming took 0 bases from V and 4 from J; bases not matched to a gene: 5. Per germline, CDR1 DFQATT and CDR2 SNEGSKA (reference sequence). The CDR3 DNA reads TGCAGTGCTAGAGAGCCACAGGGGGAATATAATTCACCCCTCCACTTT. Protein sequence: CSAREPQGEYNSPLHF.